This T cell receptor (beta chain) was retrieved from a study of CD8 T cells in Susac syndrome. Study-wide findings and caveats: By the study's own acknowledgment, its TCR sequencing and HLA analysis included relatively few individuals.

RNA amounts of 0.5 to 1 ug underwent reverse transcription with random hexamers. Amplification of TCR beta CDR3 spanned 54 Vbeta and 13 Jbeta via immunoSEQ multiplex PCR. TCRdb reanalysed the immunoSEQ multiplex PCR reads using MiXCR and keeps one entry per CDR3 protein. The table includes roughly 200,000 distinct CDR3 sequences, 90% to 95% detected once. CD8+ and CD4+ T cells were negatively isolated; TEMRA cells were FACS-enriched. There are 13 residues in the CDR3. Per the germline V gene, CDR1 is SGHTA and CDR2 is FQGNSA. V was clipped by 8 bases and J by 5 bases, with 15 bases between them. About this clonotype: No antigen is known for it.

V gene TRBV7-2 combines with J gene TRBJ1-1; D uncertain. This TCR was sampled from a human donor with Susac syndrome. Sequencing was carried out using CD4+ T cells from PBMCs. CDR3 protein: CASCRSWATEAFF. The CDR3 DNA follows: TGTGCCAGCTGCAGATCCTGGGCGACTGAAGCTTTCTTT.